This entry lists 12 T cell receptor beta chains sequenced from one sample in a study of blood T cell repertoires in COVID-19. Using immunoSEQ multiplex PCR, the repertoire was profiled, and TCRdb retains in-frame clones only, with some absent. The sample yields more than 150,000 clones, roughly 89% seen once. The sequencing input was peripheral blood. The receptors originated from a man aged 50 or older with acute or convalescent COVID-19.

This chain joins TRBV27 and TRBJ2-7; 15 nucleotides line up with TRBD2. CDR3 size: 15 residues. Trimming at V came to 5 bases and at J to 5 bases, leaving 4 bases not matched to a gene. Germline CDR1 MNHEY, CDR2 SMNVEV (reference sequence). The CDR3 is CASSPWTSGRDEQYF. The CDR3 nucleotides read TGTGCCAGCAGTCCTTGGACTAGCGGGAGGGACGAGCAGTACTTC.

The chain combines TRBV9 with TRBJ1-1; tentative D call: TRBD1 (6 bases). The CDR3 runs 15 residues. Trimming stripped 0 bases from V and 4 bases from J, with 13 bases between. Germline values: CDR1 SGDLS, CDR2 YYNGEE. The CDR3 DNA is TGTGCCAGCAGCGTAGGTGCCCGAGGGGGCACTGAAGCTTTCTTT. This gives the protein CASSVGARGGTEAFF.

The rearrangement links TRBV28 to TRBJ1-6, with no clear D. V dropped 5 bases and J dropped 7 bases, with 12 bases sitting between them. CDR1 and CDR2 (germline): MDHEN, SYDVKM. The CDR3 is 14 amino acids. The CDR3 sequence: CASSPTAGNSPLHF. CDR3 coding DNA: TGTGCCAGCAGTCCAACGGCGGGCAATTCACCCCTCCACTTT.

The chain carries TRBV7-3 and TRBJ2-2; TRBD2 matches 12 bases. The CDR3 has 15 residues. The germline V gene encodes CDR1 SGHTA and CDR2 FQGTGA. V dropped 4 bases and J dropped 7; count of bases not matched to a gene: 4. The CDR3 sequence: CASSSGLAGIGELFF. CDR3 nucleotide sequence: TGTGCCAGCAGCTCCGGACTAGCGGGAATCGGGGAGCTGTTTTTT.

In DNA, the CDR3 is TGCGCCAGCAGCCAAGATGCCGGGACAGGACTACTCGGAGGCACCGGGGAGCTGTTTTTT. Translated, it gives CASSQDAGTGLLGGTGELFF. V and J are TRBV4-1 and TRBJ2-2; 8 bases match TRBD1. The germline V gene encodes CDR1 MGHRA and CDR2 YSYEKL. The CDR3 has 20 residues. J gave up 4 bases and V 0 bases, and 16 bases lay outside the gene matches.

The V gene is TRBV24-1, the J gene TRBJ2-2, with a weak D call TRBD2 (5 bases). V lost 12 bases, J lost 3 bases, and 16 bases lay in between. The CDR3 loop spans 14 amino acids. Germline CDR1 is KGHDR and CDR2 is SFDVKD. CDR3 nucleotides: TGTGCCTCTTCCTCGGACTGGGACACCGGGGAGCTGTTTTTT. It encodes CASSSDWDTGELFF.

This chain uses TRBV7-9 with TRBJ1-3; D not certain. V was clipped by 7 bases and J by 0 bases, with 10 bases between them. Germline-derived CDR1 and CDR2 are SEHNR and FQNEAQ (reference sequence). There are 14 residues in the CDR3. The CDR3 here is CASTDWSSGNTIYF. In DNA, the CDR3 is TGTGCCAGCACCGACTGGAGCTCTGGAAACACCATATATTTT.

This sequence joins TRBV6-5 and TRBJ1-4; D uncertain. This CDR3 comprises 16 residues. Germline CDR1 reads MNHEY; CDR2 reads SVGAGI. V shed 0 bases and J shed 1 base, with 9 bases lying between them. CDR3 DNA sequence: TGTGCCAGCAGTTACTCCTGGGGAGTAACTAATGAAAAACTGTTTTTT. This sequence encodes CASSYSWGVTNEKLFF.

This chain joins TRBV28 and TRBJ1-4; no clear D gene. The CDR3 runs to 17 residues. V lost 3 bases, J lost 2 bases, and 16 bases lay in between. Germline V gene sequence: CDR1 MDHEN, CDR2 SYDVKM. CDR3 DNA sequence: TGTGCCAGCAGTTTCGCGGGAAGAGGAGGGACTAATGAAAAACTGTTTTTT. Protein product: CASSFAGRGGTNEKLFF.

The chain uses TRBV9 and TRBJ2-7; D might be TRBD1 (5 bases). This CDR3 spans 16 amino acids. V shed 0 bases and J shed 2 bases, with 15 bases lying between them. The V gene's germline CDR1 is SGDLS and CDR2 YYNGEE. CDR3 in amino acids: CASSVERRQITYEQYV. The CDR3 DNA follows: TGTGCCAGCAGCGTAGAGAGAAGACAGATAACCTACGAGCAGTACGTC.

This chain joins TRBV30 and TRBJ2-3; no definite D call. V was cut by 5 bases and J by 2 bases, with 5 bases left in between. CDR1 GTSNPN and CDR2 SVGIG come from the germline V gene (reference sequence). The CDR3 loop spans 11 amino acids. CDR3 in DNA: TGTGCCTGGCTAGTCACAGATACGCAGTATTTT. Translation: CAWLVTDTQYF.

The V call is TRBV7-9, the J call TRBJ2-1, with unresolved D. The CDR3 contains 14 residues. Trimming took 5 bases from V and 4 from J, leaving 12 bases between them. Germline CDR1 SEHNR, CDR2 FQNEAQ (reference sequence). The CDR3 region has the DNA TGTGCCAGCAGCCCTAAGGCGGATTACAATGAGCAGTTCTTC. Protein product: CASSPKADYNEQFF. The whole variable domain, filled in from reference TRBV7-9 and TRBJ2-1, reads DTGVSQNPRHKITKRGQNVTFRCDPISEHNRLYWYRQTLGQGPEFLTYFQNEAQLEKSRLLSDRFSAERPKGSFSTLEIQRTEQGDSAMYLCASSPKADYNEQFFGPGTRLTVL.